This T cell receptor beta chain was retrieved from a study of response to subunit inactivated influenza vaccine. General study findings and limits: The authors proposed limited new T cell recruitment per seasonal influenza vaccination.

Remarks on this clonotype: Antigen unknown.

TCRdb re-called the RT-PCR reads through MiXCR, storing one row per CDR3 protein. The data hold approximately 500,000 distinct CDR3 sequences, with about an eighth observed a single time. Germline values: CDR1 KGHSH, CDR2 LQKENI. V gave up 5 bases and J gave up 7 bases; unmatched junction bases: 7. This CDR3 region has 15 residues. The rearrangement joins TRBV18 to TRBJ1-4; TRBD1 aligns across 10 bases. The sequence came from a man over 45 who received an inactivated influenza vaccine. Sequencing used PBMCs from blood, obtained 40 to 50 days after vaccination. The CDR3: CASSSGTGVIEKLFF. The CDR3 bases are TGTGCCAGCTCATCCGGGACAGGGGTTATTGAAAAACTGTTTTTT.